The sequence of this T cell receptor beta chain was determined in a study of beta chain features in type 1 diabetes. Study-wide results and limits: TCRB CDR3s from Type 1 diabetes patients were moderately but significantly shorter in all four CD4+ subsets.

CD45RO/CCR7/CD25/CD127/CD95/CD27 sorting isolated CD4+ naive, central memory, regulatory and stem cell-like memory cells. V was shortened by 0 bases and J by 0 bases, with 21 bases between the two germline ends. Looked up from germline, CDR1 is GTSNPN and CDR2 is SVGIG (reference sequence). This CDR3 has 19 residues. The table lists this clone with a few counts. Its antigen is undetermined. Expressed TCRB transcripts were sequenced because the isolated RNA had all been reverse transcribed beforehand. Several million reads on average were seen across naive, central memory and regulatory T cell samples. Assay used: immunoSEQ multiplex PCR; TCRdb lists only in-frame clones, some missing. The data show under 200,000 clones, 7.5% to 9.5% seen once.

Sequenced input: central memory CD4+ T cells from blood. J is TRBJ1-5 and V is TRBV30; maybe TRBD1 (6 bases). The source of this sequence is a woman younger than 30 with type 1 diabetes. The CDR3 DNA reads as TGTGCCTGGAGTGTATCAGGGGCCGACGGTTTTTATAGCAATCAGCCCCAGCATTTT. Its translation: CAWSVSGADGFYSNQPQHF.